This T cell receptor beta chain was captured by sequencing in a study of T cell changes during pregnancy in multiple sclerosis. V dropped 6 bases and J dropped 4 bases, with 18 bases sitting between them. The V gene's germline CDR1 is MNHNS and CDR2 SASEGT. The CDR3 runs 15 residues. Assay: immunoSEQ multiplex PCR; the TCRdb copy retains only in-frame clones and omits some. The profile shows about 41,000 clones, 90% to 95% of them singletons. The clonotype comes from a female donor with multiple sclerosis, enrolled in a pregnancy study. The rearrangement uses TRBV6-1 and TRBJ2-5; tentatively, D is TRBD1 (6 bases). The specimen comprised CD8+ T cells from peripheral blood mononuclear cells, sampled in the third trimester of pregnancy. The CDR3 spells CASSQLIGRGETQYF. CDR3 sequence (DNA): TGTGCCAGCAGCCAACTTATCGGCAGGGGAGAGACCCAGTACTTC.